This T cell receptor beta chain came from a study of early T cells in non-severe SARS-CoV-2 infection. The overall study: Unpaired chains resulted from sequencing bulk RNA of unsorted whole blood. Study-wide results and caveats: The VDJdb matching leaned toward anti-spike CD8 responses and overlooked private and CD4 specificities.

Each single cDNA molecule received a unique molecular identifier. TCRdb ran MiXCR on the 5' RACE reads and lists one entry per CDR3 protein. The sample lists tens of thousands of distinct CDR3 sequences, 12% occurring once. The V end was cut by 5 bases, the J end by 7 bases, with 10 bases between. The CDR3 has 12 residues. The germline V gene has CDR1 SGHTA and CDR2 FQGNSA. Only a few counts were recorded for this clonotype. As yet, its antigen is unknown. This clonotype was sampled from an adult who was a healthcare worker with PCR-confirmed SARS-CoV-2 infection or an uninfected control (not recorded which). The specimen sequenced was whole blood. V is TRBV7-2 and J is TRBJ2-3; D is undetermined. CDR3 loop: CASSASPNTQYF. The CDR3 nucleotides read TGTGCCAGCAGCGCTTCACCCAATACGCAGTATTTT.